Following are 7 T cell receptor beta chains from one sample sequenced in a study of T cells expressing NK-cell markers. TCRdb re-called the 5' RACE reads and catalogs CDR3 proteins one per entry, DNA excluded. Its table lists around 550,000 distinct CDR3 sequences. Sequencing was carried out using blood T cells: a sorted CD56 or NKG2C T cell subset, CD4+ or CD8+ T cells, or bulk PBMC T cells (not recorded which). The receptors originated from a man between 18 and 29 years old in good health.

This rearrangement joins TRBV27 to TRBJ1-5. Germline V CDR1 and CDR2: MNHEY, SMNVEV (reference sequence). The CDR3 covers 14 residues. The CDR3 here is CASSLSGGHQPQHF.

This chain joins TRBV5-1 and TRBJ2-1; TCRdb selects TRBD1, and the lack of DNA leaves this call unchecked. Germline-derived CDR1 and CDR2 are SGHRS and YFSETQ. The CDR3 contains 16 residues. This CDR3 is CASSPGTGWNNNEQFF.

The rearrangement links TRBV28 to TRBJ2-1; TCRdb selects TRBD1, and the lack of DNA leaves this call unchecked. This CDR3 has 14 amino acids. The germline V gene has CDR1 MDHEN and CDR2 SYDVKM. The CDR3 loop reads CASRGFSTYNEQFF.

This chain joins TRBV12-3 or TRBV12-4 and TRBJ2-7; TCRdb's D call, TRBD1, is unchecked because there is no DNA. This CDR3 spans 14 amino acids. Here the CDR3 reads CASSPRDRNYEQYF.

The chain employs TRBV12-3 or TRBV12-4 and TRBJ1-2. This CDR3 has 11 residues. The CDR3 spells CASSEGYGYTF.

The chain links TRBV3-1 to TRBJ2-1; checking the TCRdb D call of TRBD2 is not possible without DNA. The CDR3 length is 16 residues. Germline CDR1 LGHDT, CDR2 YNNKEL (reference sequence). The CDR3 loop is CASSQVSGRGHNEQFF.

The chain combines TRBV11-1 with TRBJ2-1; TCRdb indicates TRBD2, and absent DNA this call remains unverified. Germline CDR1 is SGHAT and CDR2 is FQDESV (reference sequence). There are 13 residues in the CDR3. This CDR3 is CASSLAADNEQFF. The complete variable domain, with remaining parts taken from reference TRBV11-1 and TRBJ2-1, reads EAEVAQSPRYKITEKSQAVAFWCDPISGHATLYWYRQILGQGPELLVQFQDESVVDDSQLPKDRFSAERLKGVDSTLKIQPAELGDSAMYLCASSLAADNEQFFGPGTRLTVL.